The 15 T cell receptor beta chains given below trace back to one sample, sequenced in a study of T-cell memory formation after mild COVID-19. TCRdb reanalysed the 5' RACE reads using MiXCR and keeps one entry per CDR3 protein. The sample holds about 470,000 distinct CDR3 sequences, roughly 23% seen once. Sequencing was carried out using PBMCs or a T cell subset sorted from them (not recorded which). The receptor set was obtained from an adult woman who had mild COVID-19 (a few samples of this study predate the infection). Cell type and time point are not known.

The chain uses TRBV5-5 and TRBJ1-2; no definite D call. V was pared by 9 bases and J by 5 bases, with 17 bases between. CDR3 length: 13 residues. The germline V gene has CDR1 SGHKS and CDR2 YYEKEE (reference sequence). For the CDR3, the DNA is TGTGCCACACGGGCGGGGATACAGTATGGCTACACCTTC. It specifies CATRAGIQYGYTF.

The chain employs TRBV9 and TRBJ2-3, with TRBD2 identical over 13 bases. The CDR3 contains 17 residues. The germline V gene has CDR1 SGDLS and CDR2 YYNGEE. With V trimmed by 4 bases and J by 4 bases, 9 bases remained unmatched. The CDR3 DNA follows: TGTGCCAGCAGCCCTTCGACTAGCGGGGGGCCAGCAGATACGCAGTATTTT. Its protein product is CASSPSTSGGPADTQYF.

The rearrangement joins TRBV24-1 to TRBJ2-1; 11 bases agree with TRBD2. The CDR3 runs to 16 residues. V trimming: 5 bases; J trimming: 12 bases; junction bases outside the gene matches: 14. CDR1 is KGHDR and CDR2 is SFDVKD in the germline V gene. DNA of the CDR3: TGTGCCACCAGTGGCCGGACTAGCGGGCCCCAGGTAGGGCAGTTCTTC. Translating it yields CATSGRTSGPQVGQFF.

In this sample, this clonotype turned up a few times. This chain joins TRBV5-1 and TRBJ2-4; possible D gene TRBD2, 6 bases. V lost 0 bases to trimming and J lost 8 bases, with 9 bases between them. CDR1 and CDR2 (germline): SGHRS, YFSETQ. The CDR3 extends over 13 amino acids. DNA for the CDR3: TGCGCCAGCAGCTTGGACGGAGGGTACATTCAGTACTTC. This sequence encodes CASSLDGGYIQYF. Full variable domain (outside the CDR3, taken from reference TRBV5-1 and TRBJ2-4): KAGVTQTPRYLIKTRGQQVTLSCSPISGHRSVSWYQQTPGQGLQFLFEYFSETQRNKGNFPGRFSGRQFSNSRSEMNVSTLELGDSALYLCASSLDGGYIQYFGAGTRLSVL.

The sample holds a few counts of this clonotype. This rearrangement joins TRBV11-2 to TRBJ1-2; unclear D gene. The CDR3 sequence is 16 residues long. The V and J ends lost 1 base and 0 bases respectively, with 12 bases between them. Germline assignment: CDR1 SGHAT and CDR2 FQNNGV. Here the CDR3 reads CASSLGVGMTNYGYTF. CDR3 nucleotides: TGTGCCAGCAGCTTAGGAGTGGGTATGACTAACTATGGCTACACCTTC.

This clonotype was found many times. This rearrangement joins TRBV6-6 to TRBJ1-5; D ambiguous. This CDR3 has 15 amino acids. Per germline, CDR1 MNHNY and CDR2 SVGAGI (reference sequence). Between the trimmed V and J ends, which lost 5 bases and 2 bases, there was a span of 13 bases. The CDR3, as DNA: TGTGCCAGCAGTCCCCGACAAAACCGCAATCAGCCCCAGCATTTT. The encoded protein is CASSPRQNRNQPQHF.

The V call is TRBV9, the J call TRBJ2-2; 12 bases fit TRBD2. Germline CDR1 reads SGDLS; CDR2 reads YYNGEE. CDR3 length: 17 residues. The V segment lost 0 bases and the J segment 6 bases; nucleotides outside the gene matches: 6. Written as DNA, the CDR3 is TGTGCCAGCAGCGTAGCTACTGGGACTAGCGGGCCCGGGGAGCTGTTTTTT. Protein sequence: CASSVATGTSGPGELFF.

This chain uses TRBV20-1 with TRBJ2-1; a possible D gene is TRBD2 (6 bases). The germline V gene encodes CDR1 DFQATT and CDR2 SNEGSKA (reference sequence). This CDR3 is built from 11 residues. V shed 5 bases and J shed 6 bases, with 8 bases lying between them. Here the CDR3 DNA reads TGCAGTGCTCGGGAGCTCAATGAGCAGTTCTTC. Translation: CSARELNEQFF.

The V and J genes are TRBV4-1 and TRBJ1-1; D not resolved. Germline V gene lookup returns CDR1 MGHRA and CDR2 YSYEKL. The V gene lost 4 bases and the J gene lost 0 bases, with 9 bases spanning the gap. CDR3 length equals 14 residues. CDR3 sequence reads: CASSPRPMNTEAFF. CDR3 sequence (DNA): TGCGCCAGCAGCCCCCGACCGATGAACACTGAAGCTTTCTTT.

A few counts support this clonotype. CDR3 loop: CASRGLAGGLGSYEQYF. In DNA, the CDR3 is TGTGCCAGCAGGGGTCTAGCGGGAGGGCTAGGTTCCTACGAGCAGTACTTC. The chain carries TRBV27 and TRBJ2-7; 12 bases are shared with TRBD2. The CDR3 consists of 17 residues. CDR1 is MNHEY, CDR2 SMNVEV, per germline (reference sequence). V lost 6 bases, J lost 1 base, and 10 bases stayed unmatched.

This clonotype showed up many times. The V and J genes are TRBV10-3 and TRBJ2-1; the D gene is possibly TRBD2 (5 bases). The V end lost 5 bases, the J end lost 5 bases, and 13 bases lay between the germline ends. CDR3 size: 14 residues. Germline V gives CDR1 ENHRY, CDR2 SYGVKD. CDR3 sequence (DNA): TGTGCCATCAGTTCGCGGTGGGGAGACAATGAGCAGTTCTTC. Translation gives CAISSRWGDNEQFF.

This clonotype was seen more than once but under ten times. This rearrangement joins TRBV7-2 to TRBJ1-5; D is unresolved. V gave up 4 bases and J gave up 3 bases, with 7 bases separating them. In germline, CDR1 is SGHTA, CDR2 FQGNSA. There are 13 residues in the CDR3. CDR3 coding DNA: TGTGCCAGCAGCTCTGGTCCCAATCAGCCCCAGCATTTT. As protein: CASSSGPNQPQHF.

This clonotype was detected a few times. The genes are TRBV3-1 and TRBJ2-1; 11 bases align to TRBD2. The V gene end was trimmed by 2 bases and the J gene end by 7 bases; junction bases not matched to a gene: 7. CDR1 LGHDT and CDR2 YNNKEL come from the germline V gene (reference sequence). The CDR3 runs to 16 residues. This CDR3 reads CASSQSGLAGGNEQFF. The DNA of the CDR3 is TGTGCCAGCAGCCAATCTGGTCTAGCGGGAGGAAATGAGCAGTTCTTC.

This clonotype was seen more than once but under ten times. J is TRBJ2-2 and V is TRBV19, with D unclear. This CDR3 contains 15 residues. Trimming stripped 3 bases from V and 0 bases from J, with 8 bases between. Germline CDR1 is LNHDA and CDR2 is SQIVND (reference sequence). The CDR3 nucleotides are TGTGCCAGTAGTATTCGGGCAGCGAACACCGGGGAGCTGTTTTTT. This translates into CASSIRAANTGELFF.

This chain links TRBV24-1 with TRBJ2-3; D is uncertain. Trimming left V 1 base short and J 2 bases short, with 9 bases between. This CDR3 contains 15 residues. Germline loops: CDR1 KGHDR, CDR2 SFDVKD. CDR3 sequence (DNA): TGTGCCACCAGTGATTTACGGCAGGACACAGATACGCAGTATTTT. The encoded protein is CATSDLRQDTDTQYF.